This TCR beta chain was observed in a study of shared clonotypes between healthy human individuals. Points from the study as a whole: In four donors, around 5.5% of naive CD4 clonotypes appeared in common. Incompleteness in sorted-subset sequencing, despite large depth, was shown by rarefaction. Among donors, the sharing of clonotypes was expected to be influenced by sequencing depth.

150 to 250 ng DNA, tens of thousands of T cell genomes, went into each sorted-subset replicate PCR. Measured with immunoSEQ multiplex PCR; TCRdb has only the in-frame clones, and not every one. Seen here are millions of clones, 95% observed once, and the top ten hold 0.13%. Note on this clone: Antigen: not known.

The CDR3 loop spans 14 amino acids. Trimming shortened V by 7 bases and J by 9 bases, and 17 bases separated the two germline ends. Germline lookup yields CDR1 SGDLS and CDR2 YYNGEE. The sequence was obtained from a man aged 18 to 29 in good health. The rearrangement links TRBV9 to TRBJ1-6; TRBD1 might be the D (5 bases). Specimen: naive CD4+ T cells sorted from blood. Stated subset: CD45RA+ positively selected. The CDR3 region has the DNA TGTGCCAGCGGTGGTCAGGGTCAGGCTTCACCCCTCCACTTT. Protein: CASGGQGQASPLHF.